The text below deals with one T cell receptor (beta chain). Its antigen remains unidentified. The CDR3 loop spans 15 amino acids. The V gene's germline CDR1 is LNHDA and CDR2 SQIVND (reference sequence). V was clipped by 4 bases and J by 5 bases; unmatched bases: 7. The sample comes from a study of T cell repertoires in ileal Crohn's disease. In the study overall: Around 0.55 micrograms of biopsy DNA per sample underwent TCRB immunosequencing. Regarding the study as a whole: Every patient over 26.8% clonality showed endoscopic recurrence.

As for time point: inflamed ileum from the surgical specimen. Clones were read by immunoSEQ multiplex PCR, and TCRdb kept only the in-frame ones, dropping some. The sample carries approximately 11,000 clones, over 75% recorded once. The specimen sequenced was ileal tissue. This chain uses TRBV19 with TRBJ1-2, with 10 bases that match TRBD1. This TCR came from an adult with Crohn's disease. The chain's CDR3 is CASSRGQGLKYGYTF. CDR3 DNA: TGTGCCAGTAGTAGGGGACAGGGGTTGAAATATGGCTACACCTTC.